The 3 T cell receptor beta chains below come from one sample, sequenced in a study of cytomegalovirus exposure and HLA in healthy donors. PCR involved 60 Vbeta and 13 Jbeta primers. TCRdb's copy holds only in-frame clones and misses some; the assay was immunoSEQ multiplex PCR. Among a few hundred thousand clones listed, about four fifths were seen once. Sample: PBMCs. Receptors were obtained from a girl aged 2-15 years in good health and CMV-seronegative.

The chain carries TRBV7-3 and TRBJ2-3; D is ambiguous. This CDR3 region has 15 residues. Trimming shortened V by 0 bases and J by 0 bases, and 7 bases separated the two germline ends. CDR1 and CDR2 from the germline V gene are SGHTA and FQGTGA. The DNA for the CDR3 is TGTGCCAGCAGCTTAACCCCTCTGAGCACAGATACGCAGTATTTT. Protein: CASSLTPLSTDTQYF.

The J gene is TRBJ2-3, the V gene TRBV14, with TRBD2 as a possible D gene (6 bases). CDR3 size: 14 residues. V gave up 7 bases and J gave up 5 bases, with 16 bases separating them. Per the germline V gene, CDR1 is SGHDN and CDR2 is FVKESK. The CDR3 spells CASTPGPRGDTQYF. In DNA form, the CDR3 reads TGTGCCAGCACCCCCGGTCCGCGGGGAGATACGCAGTATTTT. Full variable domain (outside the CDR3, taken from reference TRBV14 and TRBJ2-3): EAGVTQFPSHSVIEKGQTVTLRCDPISGHDNLYWYRRVMGKEIKFLLHFVKESKQDESGMPNNRFLAERTGGTYSTLKVQPAELEDSGVYFCASTPGPRGDTQYFGPGTRLTVL.

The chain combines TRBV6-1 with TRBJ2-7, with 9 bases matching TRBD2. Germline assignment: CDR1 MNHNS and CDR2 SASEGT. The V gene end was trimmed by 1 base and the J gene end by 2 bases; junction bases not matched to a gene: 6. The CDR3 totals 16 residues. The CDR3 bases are TGTGCCAGCAGTGAAGATCCGGGACTAGCAGCCTACGAGCAGTACTTC. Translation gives CASSEDPGLAAYEQYF.